The sequence of this T cell receptor beta chain was determined in a study of neurological immune-mediated disorders. Points from the study as a whole: Expansion of TCR clones was greatest in HTLV-1-associated myelopathy and smallest in multiple sclerosis, where it fell below that of healthy controls.

MiXCR, applied by TCRdb to the 5' RACE reads, yields one record per CDR3 protein. This table has about 59,000 distinct CDR3 sequences, 3.5% to 4.5% appearing once. This clonotype was recorded at least ten times. Its antigen is not known. The source of this sequence is a woman aged 45-59 years with multiple sclerosis. Material for sequencing was PBMCs.

CDR3 in amino acids: CGLGRQNTGELFF. The DNA of the CDR3 is TGCGGCCTGGGACGGCAGAACACCGGGGAGCTGTTTTTT. The chain carries TRBV20-1 and TRBJ2-2, with D perhaps assigned TRBD1 or TRBD2 (5 bases each). This CDR3 comprises 13 residues. Looked up from germline, CDR1 is DFQATT and CDR2 is SNEGSKA (reference sequence).